A selection of T cell receptor beta chains follows, all from one sample in a study of blood T cells in healthy people across ages. Each CDR3 protein is one row after TCRdb ran MiXCR on the 5' RACE reads. The table has fewer than 900,000 distinct CDR3 sequences, 35% to 45% seen once. What was sequenced was blood. The receptors were sampled from a woman in her sixties in good health. Both conserved end residues are part of each CDR3. Fields, in order: CDR3 protein, CDR3 DNA, clone size, V gene, J gene, D gene. D genes are given only for firm matches. Only some rows state a clone size, as once, few, many or a class for expanded clones.

CSARDSGGDTQYF	TGCAGTGCTAGAGATTCAGGGGGAGATACGCAGTATTTT	few	TRBV20-1	TRBJ2-3	TRBD1
CATSDFPLDRDFAYEQYF	TGTGCCACCAGTGATTTCCCCCTAGACAGGGATTTCGCCTACGAGCAGTACTTC	few	TRBV24-1	TRBJ2-7	TRBD1
CASSLKIRQGDRQGTQYF	TGTGCCAGCAGTCTAAAGATAAGACAGGGCGACCGACAGGGTACGCAGTATTTT	once	TRBV12-3/TRBV12-4	TRBJ2-3	TRBD1
CSARVQGLGNQPQHF	TGCAGTGCTAGAGTTCAGGGTTTGGGCAATCAGCCCCAGCATTTT	few	TRBV20-1	TRBJ1-5	.
CASSPGQAVPYEQYF	TGCGCCAGCAGCCCCGGACAGGCGGTGCCCTACGAGCAGTACTTC	few	TRBV5-1	TRBJ2-7	TRBD1
CASSHVAGTYEQYF	TGTGCCAGCAGCCACGTAGCGGGAACCTACGAGCAGTACTTC	few	TRBV4-2	TRBJ2-7	TRBD2
CASSLLSGARETQYF	TGTGCCAGCAGCTTGTTATCGGGGGCTAGGGAGACCCAGTACTTC	.	TRBV5-6	TRBJ2-5	.
CASTRGESLNEQFF	TGTGCCAGCACGCGGGGAGAGAGTTTGAATGAGCAGTTCTTC	many	TRBV12-3/TRBV12-4	TRBJ2-1	.
CASSSQWEWYEQYF	TGTGCCAGCAGCTCCCAGTGGGAGTGGTACGAGCAGTACTTC	.	TRBV7-2	TRBJ2-7	.
CASRGGGTGPVWGYTF	TGTGCCAGCAGGGGCGGAGGGACAGGACCAGTCTGGGGCTACACCTTC	.	TRBV27	TRBJ1-2	TRBD1
CAVSPSGGGETQYF	TGTGCCGTCAGCCCCAGCGGGGGGGGAGAGACCCAGTACTTC	few	TRBV10-3	TRBJ2-5	TRBD2
CSVEQTGTITDTQYF	TGCAGCGTTGAGCAGACAGGGACCATCACAGATACGCAGTATTTT	few	TRBV29-1	TRBJ2-3	TRBD1
CASRGGFAGANVLTF	TGTGCCAGTAGAGGAGGGTTCGCTGGGGCCAACGTCCTGACTTTC	.	TRBV19	TRBJ2-6	.
CAIRGSANTGELFF	TGTGCCATCAGAGGATCAGCGAACACCGGGGAGCTGTTTTTT	.	TRBV10-3	TRBJ2-2	.
CASSEDQRGADTQYF	TGTGCCAGCAGTGAGGACCAGCGGGGGGCAGATACGCAGTATTTT	.	TRBV6-1	TRBJ2-3	TRBD2
CSVERSGRGDYGYTF	TGCAGCGTTGAACGGTCTGGACGGGGAGACTATGGCTACACCTTC	.	TRBV29-1	TRBJ1-2	.
CSASSNHYEQYF	TGCAGTGCTAGTAGTAATCACTACGAGCAGTACTTC	.	TRBV20-1	TRBJ2-7	.
CSGRRGWTDTQYF	TGCAGCGGCAGGAGGGGGTGGACAGATACGCAGTATTTT	few	TRBV29-1	TRBJ2-3	.
CASSPRGRELNSPLHF	TGTGCCAGCAGCCCAAGGGGGCGAGAGCTAAATTCACCCCTCCACTTT	.	TRBV7-2	TRBJ1-6	TRBD1
CSASRTSGRVLSHEQYF	TGCAGTGCTAGCCGGACTAGCGGGAGAGTATTGAGCCACGAGCAGTACTTC	.	TRBV20-1	TRBJ2-7	TRBD2
CSALPQGRRTDTQYF	TGCAGCGCACTACCCCAGGGGAGGAGGACAGATACGCAGTATTTT	few	TRBV29-1	TRBJ2-3	.
CASSPASVSWNEQFF	TGTGCCAGTTCCCCGGCTAGCGTGAGTTGGAATGAGCAGTTCTTC	.	TRBV7-2	TRBJ2-1	.